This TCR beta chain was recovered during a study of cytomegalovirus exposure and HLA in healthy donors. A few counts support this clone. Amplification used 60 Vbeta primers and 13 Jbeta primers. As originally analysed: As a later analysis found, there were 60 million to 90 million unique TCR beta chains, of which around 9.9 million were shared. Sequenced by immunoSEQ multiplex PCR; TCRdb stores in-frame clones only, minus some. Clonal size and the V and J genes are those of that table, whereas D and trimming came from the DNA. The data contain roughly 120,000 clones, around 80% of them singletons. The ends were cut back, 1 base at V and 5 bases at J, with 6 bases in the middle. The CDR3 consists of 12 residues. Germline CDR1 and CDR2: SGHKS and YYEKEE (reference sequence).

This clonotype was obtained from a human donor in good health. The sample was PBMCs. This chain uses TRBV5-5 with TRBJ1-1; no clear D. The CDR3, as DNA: TGTGCCAGCAGCTTGATCAATACTGAAGCTTTCTTT. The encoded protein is CASSLINTEAFF.